These T cell receptor beta chains were read from a single sample in a study of T cells in Graves' hyperthyroidism and ophthalmopathy. Using its own MiXCR run on the multiplex PCR reads, TCRdb lists one record per CDR3 protein. The table has approximately 300,000 distinct CDR3 sequences, about 15% seen once; the top ten hold roughly a third. Sequenced input: blood. Every receptor here comes from a man aged 25-45 years with Graves' hyperthyroidism. The CDR3 runs from the conserved cysteine through the conserved F or W. A D gene is named only where the DNA matches it firmly. Clone size is stated in some rows and not others, as once, few, many or a class when expanded.

clone size,D gene,V gene,J gene,CDR3 DNA,CDR3 protein
NA,NA,TRBV19,TRBJ2-5,TGTGCCAGTAGTATAGCGGGAGCAGGCCAAGAGACCCAGTACTTC,CASSIAGAGQETQYF
many,NA,TRBV3-1,TRBJ2-1,TGTGCCAGCAGCCAAGATCTCCATGGTAACAATGAGCAGTTCTTC,CASSQDLHGNNEQFF
few,NA,TRBV9,TRBJ1-2,TGTGCCAGCAGCGTAGGAGGTGGAACAGATAGATATGGCTACACCTTC,CASSVGGGTDRYGYTF
NA,TRBD2,TRBV9,TRBJ2-2,TGTGCCAGCAGCGTATCAGCGGGAGGGATCGGGGAGCTGTTTTTT,CASSVSAGGIGELFF
many,TRBD2,TRBV5-1,TRBJ2-2,TGCGCCAGCAGCTCGCTAGCGGGAGGGGCCACCGGGGAGCTGTTTTTT,CASSSLAGGATGELFF
NA,NA,TRBV28,TRBJ2-7,TGTGCCAGCAGCTTAGGAGGGAAGACCGGCTCCTACGAGCAGTACTTC,CASSLGGKTGSYEQYF
many,NA,TRBV18,TRBJ2-7,TGTGCCAGCTCACCAGAGTCCTACGAGCAGTACTTC,CASSPESYEQYF
many,NA,TRBV12-3/TRBV12-4,TRBJ2-2,TGTGCCAGCAGTCCGAGTGTTGGCTCCGGGGAGCTGTTTTTT,CASSPSVGSGELFF
many,TRBD2,TRBV2,TRBJ2-1,TGTGCCAGCAGTGAGACTAGCGGGACTCCAGGGAATGAGCAGTTCTTC,CASSETSGTPGNEQFF
few,NA,TRBV30,TRBJ2-3,TGTGCCTGGAGTGGGACCGGGCTTCGCACAGATACGCAGTATTTT,CAWSGTGLRTDTQYF
few,NA,TRBV5-1,TRBJ1-6,TGCGCCAGCAGCTTGGAGGCAGGGAACAATTCACCCCTCCACTTT,CASSLEAGNNSPLHF
NA,TRBD2,TRBV3-1,TRBJ2-2,TGTGCCAGCAGCCAAGTTAGGGCTAGCGGTAACACCGGGGAGCTGTTTTTT,CASSQVRASGNTGELFF
few,TRBD2,TRBV20-1,TRBJ2-3,TGCAGTGTGGCGGGAGGGCCAGATACGCAGTATTTT,CSVAGGPDTQYF
NA,NA,TRBV15,TRBJ2-1,TGTGCCACCAGCAGGGGGTACCGGTATGAGCAGTTCTTC,CATSRGYRYEQFF
NA,NA,TRBV28,TRBJ1-2,TGTGCCAGCAGCGGAGGGGACTATGGCTACACCTTC,CASSGGDYGYTF
few,NA,TRBV20-1,TRBJ2-3,TGCAGTGCTAGAGATCCTACTAGCACAGATACGCAGTATTTT,CSARDPTSTDTQYF
NA,NA,TRBV19,TRBJ2-7,TGTGCCAGTAGTTCAGTAATCCGGGGGACCTACGAGCAGTACTTC,CASSSVIRGTYEQYF
NA,NA,TRBV12-3/TRBV12-4,TRBJ2-6,TGTGCCAGCAGCCTAAAGGGAGGGGGTATTTTCTCTGGGGCCAACGTCCTGACTTTC,CASSLKGGGIFSGANVLTF
few,TRBD2,TRBV5-1,TRBJ2-7,TGCGCCAGCAGCCCCCAGGGGGGGACTAGCGGATCCTACGAGCAGTACTTC,CASSPQGGTSGSYEQYF
many,NA,TRBV7-9,TRBJ2-7,TGTGCCAGCAGACAAGAAGCATACGAGCAGTACTTC,CASRQEAYEQYF
many,NA,TRBV2,TRBJ2-1,TGTGCCAGCTCCCCGATAAGGAATGAGCAGTTCTTC,CASSPIRNEQFF
many,TRBD1,TRBV11-2,TRBJ2-7,TGTGCCAGCAGCACTCGACAGGGACATTCCTACGAGCAGTACTTC,CASSTRQGHSYEQYF
NA,NA,TRBV27,TRBJ1-6,TGTGCCAGCAGAAACCGGCGTGTCGGGGGCCTAAGATCACCCCTCCACTTT,CASRNRRVGGLRSPLHF
many,NA,TRBV20-1,TRBJ2-7,TGCAGTGCTAGCTCTTCGAGGGAGCAGTACTTC,CSASSSREQYF
many,NA,TRBV27,TRBJ1-1,TGTGCCAGCACCCCGGGGACGGGGACTGAAGCTTTCTTT,CASTPGTGTEAFF
few,NA,TRBV7-9,TRBJ1-1,TGTGCCAGCAGCCGGGGGTTCGCTGGAGGAGACACTGAAGCTTTCTTT,CASSRGFAGGDTEAFF
many,TRBD2,TRBV20-1,TRBJ2-7,TGCAGTGCTAGAGACAGCGGGAGCTCCTACGAGCAGTACTTC,CSARDSGSSYEQYF
once,NA,TRBV18,TRBJ2-1,TGTGCCAGCTCCCAAACTAGCGGGACAGGGAACGAGCAGTTCTTC,CASSQTSGTGNEQFF
many,NA,TRBV11-2,TRBJ2-3,TGTGCCAGCAGCTTAGCTGCAGGGACCACAGATACGCAGTATTTT,CASSLAAGTTDTQYF
many,TRBD1,TRBV11-2,TRBJ2-3,TGTGCCAGCAGCTCGGACAGGGGGCAGGGAGATACGCAGTATTTT,CASSSDRGQGDTQYF
many,NA,TRBV27,TRBJ2-1,TGTGCCAGCAGTTTGGGGCTTTACAATGAGCAGTTCTTC,CASSLGLYNEQFF
NA,NA,TRBV10-3,TRBJ2-5,TGTGCCATCAGTGGAACCCAAGAGACCCAGTACTTC,CAISGTQETQYF
few,NA,TRBV29-1,TRBJ2-1,TGCAGCGTTGGCCTAGCGCACAATGGGCAGTTCTTC,CSVGLAHNGQFF
medium-sized,NA,TRBV10-2,TRBJ2-1,TGCGCCAGCAGTGACAAGGACCCGAATGAGCAGTTCTTC,CASSDKDPNEQFF